This TCR beta chain is drawn from a study of Graves' ophthalmopathy and Graves' hyperthyroidism. Those donors who had ophthalmopathy presented with moderate-to-severe activity, a CAS of ≥3, a NOSPECS of ≥4 and a duration under 3 months. Diagnoses were established from clinical symptoms, serum thyroxine, TRAb, thyroid ultrasound and orbital computed tomography. Only a few counts were recorded for this clonotype. Its antigen is undetermined. Beta-chain TCR CDR3 regions were amplified from RNA transcripts. HTBI-primed RT-PCR formed the first round, and a multiplex PCR formed the second. TCRdb independently ran MiXCR on the multiplex PCR reads; one entry per CDR3 protein. The sample consists of about 230,000 distinct CDR3 sequences, 45% of them appearing once. With 4 bases removed from V and 4 bases from J, the gap between germline ends came to 11 bases. The CDR3 extends over 15 amino acids. From germline, CDR1 is MNHNY and CDR2 SVGAGI (reference sequence).

Study-wide results and caveats: Sensitivity of roughly 71% and specificity of about 72% were achieved by the model that predicted ophthalmopathy progression.

This rearrangement joins TRBV6-6 to TRBJ2-6, with D tentatively TRBD2 (6 bases). This clonotype was obtained from an adult man with Graves' ophthalmopathy. Sample: peripheral blood. CDR3 DNA sequence: TGTGCCAGCAGTTTGGGGGGTCTGGGGGCCAACGTCCTGACTTTC. Translating gives CASSLGGLGANVLTF.